This T cell receptor beta chain was observed in a study of shared clonotypes between healthy human individuals. Whole-study findings and limits: Between a few donors, naive CD4 clonotypes were shared at a level of about 5%. Sequencing depth was a factor that was expected to affect clonotype sharing among donors. Naive subsets usually exceeded memory subsets in estimated richness.

TCRdb keeps only in-frame clones here, not all; method: immunoSEQ multiplex PCR. The sample contains fewer than 850,000 clones, 90% of which appear only once. On this clone: Its antigen is still unknown.

What was sequenced was memory CD8+ T cells from PBMCs. The subset was: CD45RO+ cells pooled with CCR7-negative TemRA cells. This clonotype originated in a man between 18 and 29 years old in good health. Some clones in this sample may be carry-over from other donors' samples.

Here the CDR3 DNA reads TGTGCCAGCAGCTACCATGGCGGAGAGACCCAGTACTTC. Translation: CASSYHGGETQYF. The chain has TRBV7-2 and TRBJ2-5; D is unclear. Germline V gene data show CDR1 as SGHTA and CDR2 as FQGNSA. The CDR3 totals 13 residues. Trimming removed 4 bases from V and 4 bases from J, with 10 bases in between.